Shown below are 22 T cell receptor beta chains from a single sample sequenced in a study of T cell repertoires in cytomegalovirus infection. MiXCR, applied by TCRdb to the reads, yields one record per CDR3 protein. The sample lists roughly 69,000 distinct CDR3 sequences; roughly 28% were seen once. Antigen specificity for these receptors is unknown. The sample consisted of CD8+ T cells from cultured PBMCs, taken from culture after CMV antigen stimulation. All receptors come from a human donor in good health (CMV status not recorded). Some clones in this sample may be carry-over from other donors' samples.

This clonotype was picked up one time. The CDR3 loop reads CASSYPDEQYF. In DNA form, the CDR3 reads TGTGCCAGCAGTTACCCGGACGAGCAGTACTTC. V and J are TRBV6-2 or TRBV6-3 and TRBJ2-7; no reliable D call. The germline gives CDR1 MNHEY, CDR2 SVGEGT. The CDR3 contains 11 residues. Trimming cost V 2 bases and J 5 bases, with 4 bases left between them.

The chain combines TRBV7-9 with TRBJ1-1, with 7 bases identical to TRBD1. The V gene end was trimmed by 5 bases and the J gene end by 5 bases; junction bases not matched to a gene: 5. The CDR3 contains 13 residues. CDR1 is SEHNR, CDR2 FQNEAQ, per germline (reference sequence). The DNA for the CDR3 is TGTGCCAGCAGCCCGAGGGACAGAACTGAAGCTTTCTTT. It specifies CASSPRDRTEAFF.

This clonotype came up a few times. Here the CDR3 DNA reads TGTGCCAGCAGCCCGGGACTTACTTCCACGAAGAACGAGCAGTACTTC. This codes for CASSPGLTSTKNEQYF. This sequence joins TRBV11-3 and TRBJ2-7, with TRBD2 as a possible D gene (6 bases). This CDR3 comprises 16 residues. The germline V and J ends were trimmed by 5 bases and 5 bases, with 22 bases remaining between them. The germline V gene has CDR1 SGHNT and CDR2 YENEEA. The full variable domain, its missing parts supplied by reference TRBV11-3 and TRBJ2-7, is EAGVVQSPRYKIIEKKQPVAFWCNPISGHNTLYWYLQNLGQGPELLIRYENEEAVDDSQLPKDRFSAERLKGVDSTLKIQPAELGDSAVYLCASSPGLTSTKNEQYFGPGTRLTVT.

The gene calls are TRBV6-5 and TRBJ2-2; no clear D. Between the trimmed V and J ends, which lost 6 bases and 0 bases, there was a span of 11 bases. The CDR3 is 15 amino acids. In germline, CDR1 is MNHEY, CDR2 SVGAGI. CDR3 nucleotide sequence: TGTGCCAGCAGGTTCACAAGTCCGAACACCGGGGAGCTGTTTTTT. It codes for CASRFTSPNTGELFF.

This clonotype appeared a few times. The CDR3 loop is CASSSLETQYF. Written as DNA, the CDR3 is TGTGCCAGCAGTTCCCTAGAGACCCAGTACTTC. The chain recombines TRBV6-5 with TRBJ2-5; D gene ambiguous. Trimming stripped 4 bases from V and 4 bases from J, with 4 bases between. In germline, CDR1 is MNHEY, CDR2 SVGAGI. The CDR3 runs 11 residues.

CDR3: CASSIFGTEQETQYF. CDR3 in DNA: TGTGCCAGCAGCATATTTGGGACCGAACAAGAGACCCAGTACTTC. The chain is built from TRBV7-9 and TRBJ2-5, with D perhaps being TRBD1 or TRBD2 (5 bases each). Per the germline V gene, CDR1 is SEHNR and CDR2 is FQNEAQ (reference sequence). V was shortened by 5 bases and J by 2 bases, with 15 bases between the two germline ends. There are 15 residues in the CDR3. Full variable domain (rest looked up from reference TRBV7-9 and TRBJ2-5): DTGVSQNPRHKITKRGQNVTFRCDPISEHNRLYWYRQTLGQGPEFLTYFQNEAQLEKSRLLSDRFSAERPKGSFSTLEIQRTEQGDSAMYLCASSIFGTEQETQYFGPGTRLLVL.

This clonotype was recorded a few times. The rearrangement joins TRBV27 to TRBJ2-1; 7 nucleotides line up with TRBD1. Germline CDR1 is MNHEY and CDR2 is SMNVEV (reference sequence). The CDR3 totals 14 residues. The V segment lost 7 bases and the J segment 6 bases; nucleotides outside the gene matches: 9. CDR3 coding DNA: TGTGCCAGCACCCCGGGACAGACCTCCAATGAGCAGTTCTTC. This gives the protein CASTPGQTSNEQFF.

This clonotype has only a few counts. The V call is TRBV7-9, the J call TRBJ2-7, with 7 positions matching TRBD2. The CDR3 totals 15 residues. CDR1 is SEHNR and CDR2 is FQNEAQ in the germline V gene (reference sequence). With V trimmed by 5 bases and J by 2 bases, 9 bases remained unmatched. DNA for the CDR3: TGTGCCAGCAGCCCAGACTCGGGAGGAACCTACGAGCAGTACTTC. Protein product: CASSPDSGGTYEQYF.

This clonotype was seen more than once but under ten times. The chain recombines TRBV11-2 with TRBJ2-3; 11 nucleotides line up with TRBD2. This CDR3 region has 16 residues. Germline V lookup: CDR1 SGHAT, CDR2 FQNNGV. V was pared by 4 bases and J by 2 bases, with 5 bases of the junction left unmatched. For the CDR3, the DNA is TGTGCCAGCAGCTCTTGGGGACTAGCGGCCACAGATACGCAGTATTTT. As protein: CASSSWGLAATDTQYF.

V gene TRBV12-3 or TRBV12-4 combines with J gene TRBJ2-3; 7 bases agree with TRBD2. This CDR3 spans 15 amino acids. V dropped 8 bases and J dropped 7; count of bases not matched to a gene: 15. CDR3 sequence (DNA): TGTGCCAGCGCCTCGAGCGGGGAGGGCGCCTATACGCAGTATTTT. Translating it yields CASASSGEGAYTQYF.

This clonotype was seen more than once but under ten times. This CDR3 fails to terminate in the conserved phenylalanine or tryptophan, so it likely reflects a read error. The genes are TRBV12-3 or TRBV12-4 and TRBJ2-3, with TRBD2 matching over 8 bases. With 5 bases clipped from V and 4 bases from J, the junction kept 5 bases outside the gene matches. The CDR3 contains 14 residues. In DNA, the CDR3 is TGTGCCAGCAGTCCGGGGGGGCCGGCAGATACGCAGTATTCT. Protein: CASSPGGPADTQYS.

The V gene is TRBV7-9, the J gene TRBJ2-2, with D perhaps given as TRBD1 or TRBD2 (6 bases each). Trimming took off 2 bases at V and 4 bases at J, with 11 bases between the two ends. This CDR3 has 15 residues. Germline-derived CDR1 and CDR2 are SEHNR and FQNEAQ (reference sequence). CDR3 DNA sequence: TGTGCCAGCAGCTTACAAGGGGGGCGCACCGGGGAGCTGTTTTTT. As protein: CASSLQGGRTGELFF.

This rearrangement joins TRBV12-3 or TRBV12-4 to TRBJ2-2, with 11 bases aligning to TRBD2. The CDR3 length is 15 residues. Losses at the gene ends were 5 bases for V and 5 bases for J; bases not matched to a gene: 4. The CDR3 DNA follows: TGTGCCAGCAGTCAAGGGACTAGCGGTACCGGGGAGCTGTTTTTT. Residues: CASSQGTSGTGELFF.

This clonotype was counted only a few times. The rearrangement uses TRBV7-9 and TRBJ2-7, with unresolved D. Germline assignment: CDR1 SEHNR and CDR2 FQNEAQ (reference sequence). Trimming took 3 bases from V and 0 from J, leaving 6 bases between them. The CDR3 is 13 amino acids. This chain's CDR3 is CASSFSSSYEQYF. CDR3 in DNA: TGTGCCAGCAGCTTCTCGAGCTCCTACGAGCAGTACTTC.

This clonotype was found a few times. CDR3 loop: CATQVLRGDTQYF. The CDR3 nucleotides read TGCGCCACACAGGTCCTCCGGGGAGATACGCAGTATTTT. The V and J genes are TRBV10-1 and TRBJ2-3, with D tentatively TRBD1 or TRBD2 (5 bases each). Germline V lookup: CDR1 WNHNN, CDR2 SYGVQD (reference sequence). Trimming removed 10 bases from V and 5 bases from J, with 16 bases in between. The CDR3 is made up of 13 amino acids.

The chain links TRBV19 to TRBJ2-5; 11 bases are shared with TRBD1. Losses at the gene ends were 5 bases for V and 3 bases for J; bases not matched to a gene: 8. CDR3 length: 16 amino acids. The germline gives CDR1 LNHDA, CDR2 SQIVND (reference sequence). CDR3 amino acids: CASSAPRTGGKETQYF. Written as DNA, the CDR3 is TGTGCCAGTAGTGCCCCGCGGACAGGGGGCAAAGAGACCCAGTACTTC.

The DNA for the CDR3 is TGTGCCAGCAGTCTTTTGGAGCCTAGAGGGGGCACAGATACGCAGTATTTT. Translating it yields CASSLLEPRGGTDTQYF. This chain uses TRBV27 with TRBJ2-3; perhaps D is TRBD1 or TRBD2 (5 bases each). The CDR3 sequence is 17 residues long. Germline V gene data show CDR1 as MNHEY and CDR2 as SMNVEV (reference sequence). The germline V and J ends were trimmed by 5 bases and 1 base, with 19 bases remaining between them.

This clonotype was observed at least ten times. This sequence joins TRBV19 and TRBJ2-2, with 10 bases fitting TRBD1. The V segment lost 7 bases and the J segment 0 bases; nucleotides outside the gene matches: 5. CDR1 and CDR2 from the germline V gene are LNHDA and SQIVND (reference sequence). CDR3 size: 16 residues. CDR3 protein: CASTPDRGSNTGELFF. Written as DNA, the CDR3 is TGTGCCAGTACCCCGGACAGGGGGTCGAACACCGGGGAGCTGTTTTTT.

There are a few counts of this clonotype. This may be a read error: a much more frequent sequence differs by one nucleotide. Without the conserved terminal phenylalanine or tryptophan, this CDR3 likely stems from a read error. The V gene is TRBV12-3 or TRBV12-4, the J gene TRBJ2-5; D might be TRBD1 (6 bases). Trimming removed 6 bases at V and 4 bases at J, with 12 bases between. The CDR3 is 13 residues long. The CDR3 is CASRVTGTETQYS. The DNA for the CDR3 is TGTGCCAGCAGGGTGACAGGAACAGAGACCCAGTACTCC.

This clonotype has a handful of counts. The V gene is TRBV27, the J gene TRBJ1-1; D is unclear. Trimming took off 6 bases at V and 0 bases at J, with 8 bases between the two ends. The CDR3 is made up of 13 amino acids. Germline CDR1 and CDR2: MNHEY and SMNVEV (reference sequence). The CDR3 DNA reads TGTGCCAGCAGGGGTGGGGTGAACACTGAAGCTTTCTTT. This sequence encodes CASRGGVNTEAFF.

This clonotype has more than one count but fewer than ten. The rearrangement links TRBV6-6 to TRBJ2-3; D call uncertain. CDR1 is MNHNY and CDR2 is SVGAGI in the germline V gene (reference sequence). The CDR3 covers 13 residues. Trimming cost V 6 bases and J 1 base, with 8 bases left between them. CDR3 region: CASSIQRTDTQYF. The CDR3 DNA reads TGTGCCAGCAGCATTCAGCGCACAGATACGCAGTATTTT.

The chain joins TRBV28 to TRBJ1-1, with unresolved D. With 4 bases removed from V and 3 bases from J, the gap between germline ends came to 0 bases. The V gene's germline CDR1 is MDHEN and CDR2 SYDVKM. The CDR3 has 10 amino acids. DNA of the CDR3: TGTGCCAGCAGTTACACTGAAGCTTTCTTT. Translating it yields CASSYTEAFF.